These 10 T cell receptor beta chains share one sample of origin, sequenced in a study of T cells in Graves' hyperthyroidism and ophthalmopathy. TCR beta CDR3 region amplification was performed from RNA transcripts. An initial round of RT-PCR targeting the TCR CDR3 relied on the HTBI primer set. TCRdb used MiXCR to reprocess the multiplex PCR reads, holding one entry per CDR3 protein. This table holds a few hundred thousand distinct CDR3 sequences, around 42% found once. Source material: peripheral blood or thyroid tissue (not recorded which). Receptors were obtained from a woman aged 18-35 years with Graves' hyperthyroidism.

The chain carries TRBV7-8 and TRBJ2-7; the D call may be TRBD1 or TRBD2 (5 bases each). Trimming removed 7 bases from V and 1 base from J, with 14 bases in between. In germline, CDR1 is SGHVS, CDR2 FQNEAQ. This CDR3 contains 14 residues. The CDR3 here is CASIPGRLSYEQYF. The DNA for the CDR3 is TGTGCCAGCATTCCGGGGCGGCTTTCCTACGAGCAGTACTTC.

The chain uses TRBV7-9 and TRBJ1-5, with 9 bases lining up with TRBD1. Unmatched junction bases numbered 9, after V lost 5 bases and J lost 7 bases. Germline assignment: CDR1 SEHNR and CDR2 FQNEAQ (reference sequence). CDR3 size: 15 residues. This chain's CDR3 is CASSQGQGPAQPQHF. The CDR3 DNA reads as TGTGCCAGCAGCCAGGGACAGGGTCCCGCGCAGCCCCAGCATTTT.

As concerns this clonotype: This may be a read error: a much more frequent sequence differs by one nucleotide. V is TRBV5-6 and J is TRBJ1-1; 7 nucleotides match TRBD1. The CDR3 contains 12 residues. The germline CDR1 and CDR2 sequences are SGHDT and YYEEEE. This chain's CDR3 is CTSSPRTGEAFF. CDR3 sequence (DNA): TGTACCAGCAGCCCCCGGACAGGTGAAGCTTTCTTT.

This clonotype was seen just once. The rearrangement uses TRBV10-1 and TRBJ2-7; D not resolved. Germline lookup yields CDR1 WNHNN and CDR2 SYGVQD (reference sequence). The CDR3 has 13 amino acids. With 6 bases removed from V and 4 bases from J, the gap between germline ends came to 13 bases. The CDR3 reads CASRPTESYEQYF. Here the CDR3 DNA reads TGCGCCAGCAGACCGACGGAAAGTTACGAGCAGTACTTC.

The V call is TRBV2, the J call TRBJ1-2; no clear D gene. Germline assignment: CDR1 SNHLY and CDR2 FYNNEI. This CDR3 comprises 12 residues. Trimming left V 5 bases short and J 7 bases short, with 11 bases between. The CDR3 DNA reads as TGTGCCAGCAGTCCGAGGGTATTTGGCTACACCTTC. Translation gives CASSPRVFGYTF.

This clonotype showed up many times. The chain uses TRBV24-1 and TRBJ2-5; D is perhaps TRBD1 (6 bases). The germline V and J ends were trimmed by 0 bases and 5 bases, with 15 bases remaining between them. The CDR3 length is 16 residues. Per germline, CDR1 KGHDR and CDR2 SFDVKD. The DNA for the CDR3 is TGTGCCACCAGTGATTTGCCGGGACAAGGAAGGGAGACCCAGTACTTC. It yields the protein CATSDLPGQGRETQYF.

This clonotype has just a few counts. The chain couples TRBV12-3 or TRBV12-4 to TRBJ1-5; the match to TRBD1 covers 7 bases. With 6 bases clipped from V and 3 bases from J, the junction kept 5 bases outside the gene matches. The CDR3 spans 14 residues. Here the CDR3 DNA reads TGTGCCAGCAGCTACAGGGGTTTCAATCAGCCCCAGCATTTT. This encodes CASSYRGFNQPQHF.

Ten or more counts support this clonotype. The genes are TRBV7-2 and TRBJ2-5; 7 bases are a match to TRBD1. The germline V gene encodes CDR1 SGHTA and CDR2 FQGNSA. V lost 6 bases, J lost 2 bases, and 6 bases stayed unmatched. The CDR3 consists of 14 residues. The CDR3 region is CASRFDREQETQYF. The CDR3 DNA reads TGTGCCAGCAGGTTTGACAGGGAGCAAGAGACCCAGTACTTC.

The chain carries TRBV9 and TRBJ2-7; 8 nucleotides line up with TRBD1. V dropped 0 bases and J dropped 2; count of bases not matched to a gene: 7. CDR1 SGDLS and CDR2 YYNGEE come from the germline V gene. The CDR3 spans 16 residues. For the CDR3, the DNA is TGTGCCAGCAGCGTAGAGGGACAGGTCGTACCCTACGAGCAGTACTTC. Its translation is CASSVEGQVVPYEQYF.

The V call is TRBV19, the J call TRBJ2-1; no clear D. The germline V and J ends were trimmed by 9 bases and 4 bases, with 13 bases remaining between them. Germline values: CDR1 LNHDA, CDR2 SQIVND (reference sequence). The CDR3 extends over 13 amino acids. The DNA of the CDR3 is TGTGCCAGCGCAAAAACAGATTACAATGAGCAGTTCTTC. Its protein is CASAKTDYNEQFF.